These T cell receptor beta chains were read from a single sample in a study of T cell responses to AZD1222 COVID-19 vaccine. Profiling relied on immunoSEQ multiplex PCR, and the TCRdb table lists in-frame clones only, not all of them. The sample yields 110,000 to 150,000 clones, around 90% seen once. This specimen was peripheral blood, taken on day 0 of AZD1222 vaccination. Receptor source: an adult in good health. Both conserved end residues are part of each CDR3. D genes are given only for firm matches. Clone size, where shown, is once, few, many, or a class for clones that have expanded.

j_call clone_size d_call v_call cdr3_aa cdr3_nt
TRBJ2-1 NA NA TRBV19 CASSIDREGEQFF TGTGCCAGTAGTATAGATCGTGAGGGGGAGCAGTTCTTC
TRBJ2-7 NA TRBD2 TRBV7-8 CASSRGGSYEQYF TGTGCCAGCAGCCGCGGGGGGAGCTACGAGCAGTACTTC
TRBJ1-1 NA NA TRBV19 CASGPRASNTEAFF TGTGCCAGTGGCCCCCGGGCTTCGAACACTGAAGCTTTCTTT
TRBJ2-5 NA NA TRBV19 CASSISGPETQYF TGTGCCAGTAGTATCTCCGGGCCAGAGACCCAGTACTTC
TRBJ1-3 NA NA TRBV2 CASSDIGNTIYF TGTGCCAGCAGTGACATCGGAAACACCATATATTTT
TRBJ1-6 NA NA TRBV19 CASSRQASSYNSPLHF TGTGCCAGTAGTCGACAGGCGAGCTCCTATAATTCACCCCTCCACTTT
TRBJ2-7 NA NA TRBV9 CASSVGGGANVLYEQYF TGTGCCAGCAGCGTAGGAGGGGGGGCGAACGTCCTCTACGAGCAGTACTTC
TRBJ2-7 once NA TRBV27 CASSLYPPDGSSYEQYF TGTGCCAGCAGTTTATATCCCCCGGACGGAAGCTCCTACGAGCAGTACTTC
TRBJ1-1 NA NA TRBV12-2 CASRLVGLGLGAEAFF TGTGCAAGTCGCTTAGTGGGTTTGGGGCTGGGGGCTGAAGCTTTCTTT
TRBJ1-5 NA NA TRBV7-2 CASSLDRSGGGRDQPQHF TGTGCCAGCAGCTTAGATAGGAGTGGGGGCGGCAGGGATCAGCCCCAGCATTTT
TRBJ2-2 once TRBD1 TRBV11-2 CASSLLGTAKNTGELFF TGTGCCAGCAGCCTTCTCGGGACAGCAAAGAACACCGGGGAGCTGTTTTTT
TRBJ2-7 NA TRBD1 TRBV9 CASSVGQGIYEQYF TGTGCCAGCAGCGTAGGACAGGGCATCTACGAGCAGTACTTC
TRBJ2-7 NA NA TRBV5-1 CASSVTSYEQYF TGCGCCAGCAGCGTGACCTCCTACGAGCAGTACTTC
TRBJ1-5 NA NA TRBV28 CASSWGNQPQHF TGTGCCAGCAGTTGGGGCAATCAGCCCCAGCATTTT
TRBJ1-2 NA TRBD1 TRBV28 CASFLGQGYGYTF TGTGCCAGCTTTTTAGGACAGGGCTATGGCTACACCTTC
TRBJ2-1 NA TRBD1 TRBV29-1 CSVEDRRDRGNEQFF TGCAGCGTTGAAGATCGCCGGGACAGGGGCAATGAGCAGTTCTTC
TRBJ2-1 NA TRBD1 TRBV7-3 CASSLYRGNEQFF TGTGCCAGCAGCTTATACAGGGGGAATGAGCAGTTCTTC
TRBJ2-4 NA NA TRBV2 CASRPGGDIQYF TGTGCCAGCAGGCCAGGGGGGGACATTCAGTACTTC
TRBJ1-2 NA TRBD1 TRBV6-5 CASSYSDRDYGYTF TGTGCCAGCAGTTACTCGGACAGGGACTATGGCTACACCTTC
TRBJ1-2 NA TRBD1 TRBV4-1 CASSQGTGPYGYTF TGCGCCAGCAGCCAGGGGACAGGCCCCTATGGCTACACCTTC
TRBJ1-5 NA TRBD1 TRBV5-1 CASSTTGAHNQPQHF TGCGCCAGCAGCACAACAGGGGCCCATAATCAGCCCCAGCATTTT
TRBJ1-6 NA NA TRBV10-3 CAISQRGVDSPLHF TGTGCCATCTCCCAGAGAGGGGTCGATTCACCCCTCCACTTT
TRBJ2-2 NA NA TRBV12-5 CASGLVVGWTGELFF TGTGCTAGTGGTTTGGTAGTAGGGTGGACCGGGGAGCTGTTTTTT
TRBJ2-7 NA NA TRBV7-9 CASSLAGVSYEQYF TGTGCCAGCAGCCTCGCAGGGGTCTCCTACGAGCAGTACTTC
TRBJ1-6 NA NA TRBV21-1 CASSIGTADNSPLHF TGTGCCAGCAGCATCGGGACAGCTGATAATTCACCCCTCCACTTT
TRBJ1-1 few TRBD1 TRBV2 CASRGQLNTEAFF TGTGCCAGCAGGGGACAGTTGAACACTGAAGCTTTCTTT
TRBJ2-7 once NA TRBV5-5 CASSLEGGSYEQYF TGTGCCAGCAGCTTGGAGGGGGGGAGCTACGAGCAGTACTTC
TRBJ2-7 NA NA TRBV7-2 CASSNRDGPYEQYF TGTGCCAGCAGCAACCGGGACGGTCCCTACGAGCAGTACTTC
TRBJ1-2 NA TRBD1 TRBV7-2 CASSYGTGKLYGYTF TGTGCCAGCAGCTACGGGACAGGAAAACTCTATGGCTACACCTTC
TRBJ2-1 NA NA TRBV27 CASSLNPWGLSHEQFF TGTGCCAGCAGTCTCAATCCATGGGGGCTCAGTCATGAGCAGTTCTTC
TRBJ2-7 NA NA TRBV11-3 CASSSFWARSSYEQYF TGTGCCAGCAGCTCCTTTTGGGCCCGCAGCTCCTACGAGCAGTACTTC
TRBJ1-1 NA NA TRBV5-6 CASSLVQLNTEAFF TGTGCCAGCAGCTTGGTACAGTTGAACACTGAAGCTTTCTTT
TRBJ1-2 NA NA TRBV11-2 CASSGLRGRGGYTF TGTGCCAGCAGCGGCCTTAGGGGGAGAGGTGGCTACACCTTC
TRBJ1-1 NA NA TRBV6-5 CASIGTWSYTEAFF TGTGCCAGCATCGGCACCTGGTCGTACACTGAAGCTTTCTTT
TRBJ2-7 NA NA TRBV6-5 CASMTGVASYEQYF TGTGCCAGCATGACAGGCGTCGCCTCCTACGAGCAGTACTTC
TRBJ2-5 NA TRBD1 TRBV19 CASRSGTGPQETQYF TGTGCCAGTCGCTCCGGGACAGGGCCACAAGAGACCCAGTACTTC
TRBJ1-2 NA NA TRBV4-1 CASSQELTKGYGYTF TGCGCCAGCAGCCAGGAATTAACTAAGGGCTATGGCTACACCTTC